This T cell receptor (beta chain) was captured in a study of CD8+ T cells in alopecia areata. Study at large: Twice a day, 5 to 10 mg of oral tofacitinib was administered to treated patients. Among treated patients, severity was scored by affected scalp area percentage. General study points: How baseline CD8+ expansion relates to response remains uncertain (there was one nonresponder). The study found TCR sharing across patients less clear than in mice, possibly for HLA reasons.

The CDR3 covers 16 residues. CDR1 and CDR2 (germline): SQVTM, ANQGSEA. V lost 1 base, J lost 2 bases, and 7 bases stayed unmatched. Only a few counts were recorded for this clone. The target antigen is unknown. Once RNA had been extracted, it was reverse transcribed into cDNA to act as the sequencing template. Only in-frame clones appear in the TCRdb table, and some are missing; sequencing was by immunoSEQ multiplex PCR. In the table there are over 85,000 clones, over 70% of which are singletons. Sample treatment: oral pan-JAK inhibitor, 5-10 mg twice daily. V gene TRBV29-1 combines with J gene TRBJ2-3; 9 bases align to TRBD2. This TCR came from a human donor with alopecia areata. Material: CD8+ T cells sorted from blood, obtained at approximately week 42, from a patient treated with tofacitinib. This CDR3 is CSVEGLAGAHTDTQYF. The CDR3 region has the DNA TGCAGCGTTGAAGGGTTAGCGGGGGCCCACACAGATACGCAGTATTTT.